This TCR beta chain is from a study of blood T cells in healthy people across ages. This clonotype was detected a few times. V lost 3 bases and J lost 5; bases outside the gene matches: 6. The CDR3 consists of 14 residues. Together with a sample-barcoded 5' primer, a J-beta primer mix was included in a second PCR lasting roughly 7 to 11 cycles. Every cDNA molecule bore a tag from a template-switch adaptor containing 12 random nucleotides. TCRdb reanalysed the 5' RACE reads using MiXCR and keeps one entry per CDR3 protein. The sample records 600,000 to 800,000 distinct CDR3 sequences, 20% to 25% being singletons. There were healthy Caucasian individuals from Russia, aged 6 to 90, serving as donors.

The chain combines TRBV12-3 or TRBV12-4 with TRBJ2-5; 7 bases map to TRBD1. The receptor's source is a man in his 70s in good health. Specimen: blood. This CDR3 is CASSFLGGVETQYF. CDR3 DNA: TGTGCCAGCAGTTTTTTAGGGGGCGTTGAGACCCAGTACTTC.